A selection of T cell receptor beta chains follows, all from one sample in a study of blood T cell repertoires in COVID-19. TCRdb's table, derived via immunoSEQ multiplex PCR, lists solely in-frame clones and lacks some. The table includes about 260,000 clones, around nine tenths detected once. Sequencing was done on a sample of peripheral blood. Every receptor here comes from a man aged 30-40 years with active or convalescent COVID-19. CDR3s include the opening cysteine and the closing phenylalanine or tryptophan.

j_call: TRBJ1-1; cdr3_length: 16; v_call: TRBV5-5; cdr3_aa: CASSRIVQRGNTEAFF
j_call: TRBJ1-6; cdr3_length: 15; v_call: TRBV5-1; cdr3_aa: CASSVRQGTDSPLHF
j_call: TRBJ1-1; cdr3_length: 14; v_call: TRBV7-8; cdr3_aa: CASSLAASDTEAFF
j_call: TRBJ1-6; cdr3_length: 14; v_call: TRBV4-1; cdr3_aa: CASSRQAGNSPLHF
j_call: TRBJ2-2; cdr3_length: 14; v_call: TRBV5-1; cdr3_aa: CASRQQSNTGELFF
j_call: TRBJ2-3; cdr3_length: 17; v_call: TRBV9; cdr3_aa: CASSVQYRTGDTDTQYF
j_call: TRBJ2-1; cdr3_length: 15; v_call: TRBV19; cdr3_aa: CASSINQGANNEQFF
j_call: TRBJ2-1; cdr3_length: 16; v_call: TRBV29-1; cdr3_aa: CSVLPGLAGGRDEQFF
j_call: TRBJ2-3; cdr3_length: 15; v_call: TRBV2; cdr3_aa: CASSAGGASTDTQYF
j_call: TRBJ2-2; cdr3_length: 15; v_call: TRBV3-1/TRBV3-2; cdr3_aa: CASSPKIGVTGELFF
j_call: TRBJ1-3; cdr3_length: 17; v_call: TRBV7-3; cdr3_aa: CASSLDSGRGGGNTIYF
j_call: TRBJ1-1; cdr3_length: 14; v_call: TRBV6-2/TRBV6-3; cdr3_aa: CASSYPGPGTEAFF
j_call: TRBJ1-2; cdr3_length: 14; v_call: TRBV5-6; cdr3_aa: CASSLRGQGLGYTF
j_call: TRBJ1-4; cdr3_length: 15; v_call: TRBV19; cdr3_aa: CASKDRRSNGGKLFF
j_call: TRBJ2-7; cdr3_length: 15; v_call: TRBV5-1; cdr3_aa: CASTFTSGGASEQYF